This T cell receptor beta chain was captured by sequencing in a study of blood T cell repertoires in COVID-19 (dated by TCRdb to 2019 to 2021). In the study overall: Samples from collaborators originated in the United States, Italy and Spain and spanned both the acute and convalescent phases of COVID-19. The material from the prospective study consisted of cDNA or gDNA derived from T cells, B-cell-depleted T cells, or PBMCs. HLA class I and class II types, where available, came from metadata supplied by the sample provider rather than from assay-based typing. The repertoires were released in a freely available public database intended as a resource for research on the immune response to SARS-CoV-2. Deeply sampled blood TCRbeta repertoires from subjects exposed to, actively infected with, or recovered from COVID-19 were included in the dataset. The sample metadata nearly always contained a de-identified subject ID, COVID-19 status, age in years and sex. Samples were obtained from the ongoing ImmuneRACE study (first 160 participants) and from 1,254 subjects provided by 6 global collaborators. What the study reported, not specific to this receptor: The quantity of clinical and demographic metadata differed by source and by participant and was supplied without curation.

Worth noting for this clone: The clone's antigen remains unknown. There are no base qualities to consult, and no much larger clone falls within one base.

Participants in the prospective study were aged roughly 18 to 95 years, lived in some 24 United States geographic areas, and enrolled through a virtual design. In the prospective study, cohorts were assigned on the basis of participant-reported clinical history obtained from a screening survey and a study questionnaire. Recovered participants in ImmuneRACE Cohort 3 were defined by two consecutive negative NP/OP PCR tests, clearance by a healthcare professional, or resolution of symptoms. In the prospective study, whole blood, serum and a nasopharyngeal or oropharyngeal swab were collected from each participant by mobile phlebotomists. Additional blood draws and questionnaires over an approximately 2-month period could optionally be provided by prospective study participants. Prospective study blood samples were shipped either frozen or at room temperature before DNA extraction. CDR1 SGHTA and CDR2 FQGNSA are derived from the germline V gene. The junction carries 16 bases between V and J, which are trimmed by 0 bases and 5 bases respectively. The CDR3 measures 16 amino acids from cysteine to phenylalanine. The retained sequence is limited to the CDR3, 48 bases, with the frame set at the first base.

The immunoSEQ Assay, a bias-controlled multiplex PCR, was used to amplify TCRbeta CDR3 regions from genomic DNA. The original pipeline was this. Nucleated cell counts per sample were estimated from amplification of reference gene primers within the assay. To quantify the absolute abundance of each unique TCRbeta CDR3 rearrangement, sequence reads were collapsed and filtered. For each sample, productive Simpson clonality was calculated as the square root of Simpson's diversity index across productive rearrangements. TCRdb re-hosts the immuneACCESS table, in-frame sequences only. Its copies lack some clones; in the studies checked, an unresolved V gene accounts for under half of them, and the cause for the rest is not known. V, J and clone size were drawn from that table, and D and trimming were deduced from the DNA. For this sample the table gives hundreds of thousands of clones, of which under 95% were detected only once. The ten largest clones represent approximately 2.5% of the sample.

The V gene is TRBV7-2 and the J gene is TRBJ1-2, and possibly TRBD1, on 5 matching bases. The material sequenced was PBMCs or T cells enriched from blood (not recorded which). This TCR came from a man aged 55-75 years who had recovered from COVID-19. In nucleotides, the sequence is TGTGCCAGCAGCTTAGCCTTTGACAGAGTTGGATATGGCTACACCTTC. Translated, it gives CASSLAFDRVGYGYTF.